This note documents a single T cell receptor (beta chain) sequence. This sample stems from a study of blood T cell repertoires in COVID-19. Study-wide background: Sites in the United States, Italy and Spain provided acute and convalescent COVID-19 samples.

TCRdb's table, derived via immunoSEQ multiplex PCR, lists solely in-frame clones and lacks some. The sample shows 120,000 or so clones, 87% of them seen only once. The CDR3 has 15 amino acids. CDR1 is SGHNT, CDR2 YYREEE, per germline (reference sequence). The V gene lost 0 bases and the J gene lost 10 bases, with 16 bases spanning the gap. The sequencing sample was made of peripheral blood. The clonotype comes from a woman between 65 and 79 years old with acute or convalescent COVID-19. V is TRBV5-4 and J is TRBJ1-4, with D possibly being TRBD1 (6 bases). CDR3 in DNA: TGTGCCAGCAGCTTGGAGTCCGGGGGGGCGCGAAAACTGTTTTTT. Translating it yields CASSLESGGARKLFF. The full variable domain, completed using reference TRBV5-4 and TRBJ1-4, is ETGVTQSPTHLIKTRGQQVTLRCSSQSGHNTVSWYQQALGQGPQFIFQYYREEENGRGNFPPRFSGLQFPNYSSELNVNALELDDSALYLCASSLESGGARKLFFGSGTQLSVL.